This passage covers 28 T cell receptor beta chains from one sample sequenced in a study of T cell changes during pregnancy in multiple sclerosis. Produced via immunoSEQ multiplex PCR; TCRdb's table is partial and in-frame only. Of under 50,000 clones listed, 80% to 95% were seen once; the top ten hold about 4%. This sample comprised CD8+ T cells from peripheral blood mononuclear cells, obtained after pregnancy. These receptors all come from a female donor with multiple sclerosis, enrolled in a pregnancy study.

The sample holds one count of this clone. This chain links TRBV7-6 with TRBJ2-1; TRBD2 aligns across 8 bases. Germline assignment: CDR1 SGHVS and CDR2 FNYEAQ. V shed 5 bases, J shed 0 bases, and the junction held 9 bases outside the gene matches. CDR3 length: 17 residues. CDR3 loop: CASSRGGLGSSYNEQFF. CDR3 DNA sequence: TGTGCCAGCAGCCGCGGGGGACTAGGGAGCTCCTACAATGAGCAGTTCTTC.

This clone was counted a single time. The chain links TRBV7-9 to TRBJ2-1; 9 nucleotides align to TRBD2. The V gene end was trimmed by 2 bases and the J gene end by 8 bases; junction bases not matched to a gene: 7. Germline CDR1 SEHNR, CDR2 FQNEAQ (reference sequence). CDR3 length: 15 amino acids. The CDR3, as DNA: TGTGCCAGCAGCTTACTGGGCGGGGGGGCGGATGAGCAGTTCTTC. Amino acids: CASSLLGGGADEQFF.

The J gene is TRBJ2-2, the V gene TRBV6-5, with D unresolved. The V gene lost 0 bases and the J gene lost 6 bases, with 11 bases spanning the gap. CDR1 MNHEY and CDR2 SVGAGI come from the germline V gene. This CDR3 is built from 15 residues. The DNA of the CDR3 is TGTGCCAGCAGTTACTCGTCCCCGCAGGCCGGGGAGCTGTTTTTT. This gives the protein CASSYSSPQAGELFF.

This clone came up once. The CDR3 protein is CASSYATQADSGANVLTF. The CDR3 nucleotides read TGTGCCAGCAGTTACGCTACACAGGCGGACTCTGGGGCCAACGTCCTGACTTTC. The rearrangement joins TRBV6-7 to TRBJ2-6; tentative D call: TRBD1 (5 bases). TRBV6-7 belongs to the ORF category, with a function that is uncertain. V was trimmed by 2 bases and J by 0 bases, leaving 14 bases between them. The CDR3 has 18 residues.

The chain recombines TRBV27 with TRBJ2-7, with D tentatively TRBD1 (5 bases). CDR3 length: 12 residues. V gave up 4 bases and J gave up 5 bases, with 9 bases separating them. Germline V gives CDR1 MNHEY, CDR2 SMNVEV (reference sequence). The CDR3 reads CASSSDSHEQYF. CDR3 coding DNA: TGTGCCAGCAGTTCCGACAGCCACGAGCAGTACTTC.

The CDR3 nucleotides are TGTGCCAGCAGCGTACCCGGGACTGTTTACAATGAGCAGTTCTTC. Amino acids: CASSVPGTVYNEQFF. This chain joins TRBV7-9 and TRBJ2-1, with D possibly matching TRBD2 (6 bases). V lost 5 bases and J 4 bases, leaving 15 bases between the germline ends. The CDR3 spans 15 residues. Germline V gene lookup returns CDR1 SEHNR and CDR2 FQNEAQ (reference sequence). The entire variable domain, with the rest obtained from reference TRBV7-9 and TRBJ2-1, is as follows: DTGVSQNPRHKITKRGQNVTFRCDPISEHNRLYWYRQTLGQGPEFLTYFQNEAQLEKSRLLSDRFSAERPKGSFSTLEIQRTEQGDSAMYLCASSVPGTVYNEQFFGPGTRLTVL.

The chain uses TRBV5-5 and TRBJ2-7; 7 bases agree with TRBD1. Germline V gene lookup returns CDR1 SGHKS and CDR2 YYEKEE (reference sequence). The trim removed 3 bases at V and 2 bases at J, leaving 8 bases unmatched. This CDR3 spans 15 amino acids. The CDR3 reads CASSSHQGVPYEQYF. The CDR3 nucleotides read TGTGCCAGCAGCTCCCACCAGGGGGTTCCCTACGAGCAGTACTTC.

The sample holds one count of this clone. The chain recombines TRBV9 with TRBJ1-4, with a weak D call TRBD1 (5 bases). The CDR3 covers 15 residues. Germline values: CDR1 SGDLS, CDR2 YYNGEE. The germline V and J ends were trimmed by 0 bases and 5 bases, with 11 bases remaining between them. The CDR3 reads CASSVGGHQNEKLFF. The DNA for the CDR3 is TGTGCCAGCAGCGTAGGCGGACACCAAAATGAAAAACTGTTTTTT.

The rearrangement joins TRBV6-5 to TRBJ2-2, with D perhaps TRBD1 (5 bases). The V end lost 5 bases, the J end lost 5 bases, and 9 bases lay between the germline ends. The CDR3 runs to 13 residues. Germline lookup yields CDR1 MNHEY and CDR2 SVGAGI. The CDR3, as DNA: TGTGCCAGCAGTCAACAGGAAACCGGGGAGCTGTTTTTT. It codes for CASSQQETGELFF.

This clone was picked up a small number of times. The V call is TRBV9, the J call TRBJ1-1, with D perhaps TRBD1 (6 bases). The CDR3 spans 14 residues. CDR1 and CDR2 (germline): SGDLS, YYNGEE. V was trimmed by 0 bases and J by 4 bases, leaving 10 bases between them. The CDR3, as DNA: TGTGCCAGCAGCGTAGGGTACAGGGCCACTGAAGCTTTCTTT. Protein: CASSVGYRATEAFF.

CDR3 residues: CASSPGRGSYEQYF. The CDR3 coding sequence is TGTGCCAGCAGCCCGGGGAGAGGGTCCTACGAGCAGTACTTC. The chain has TRBV14 and TRBJ2-7, with a tentative D call TRBD2 (5 bases). Trimming took off 4 bases at V and 1 base at J, with 11 bases between the two ends. CDR1 and CDR2 (germline): SGHDN, FVKESK. The CDR3 totals 14 residues.

The CDR3 protein is CASSTSPGGSLSYEQYF. Written as DNA, the CDR3 is TGTGCCAGCAGCACCTCTCCTGGAGGTTCCCTCTCCTACGAGCAGTACTTC. The chain recombines TRBV5-5 with TRBJ2-7; possible D gene TRBD2, 5 bases. CDR3 length equals 17 residues. Germline assignment: CDR1 SGHKS and CDR2 YYEKEE (reference sequence). Trimming removed 4 bases at V and 0 bases at J, with 20 bases between.

This clone appeared a single time. The chain employs TRBV19 and TRBJ2-1; D possibly corresponds to TRBD1 (5 bases). Germline V gene sequence: CDR1 LNHDA, CDR2 SQIVND (reference sequence). The CDR3 contains 13 residues. V was cut by 6 bases and J by 4 bases, with 10 bases left in between. CDR3 residues: CASSLQEYNEQFF. In nucleotides, the CDR3 is TGTGCCAGTAGCCTACAGGAGTACAATGAGCAGTTCTTC.

The chain employs TRBV6-5 and TRBJ2-1; D remains unclear. Trimming stripped 0 bases from V and 3 bases from J, with 6 bases between. The CDR3 extends over 14 amino acids. Germline V lookup: CDR1 MNHEY, CDR2 SVGAGI. DNA for the CDR3: TGTGCCAGCAGTTACTCCTCCGGCTACAATGAGCAGTTCTTC. Protein sequence: CASSYSSGYNEQFF.

This clone was picked up a small number of times. The genes are TRBV5-1 and TRBJ2-1; 7 positions match TRBD2. This CDR3 contains 16 residues. Germline CDR1 SGHRS, CDR2 YFSETQ. Losses at the gene ends were 4 bases for V and 4 bases for J; bases not matched to a gene: 11. The CDR3 region has the DNA TGCGCCAGCAGCGGGGAAGGACTAGTCTTATACAATGAGCAGTTCTTC. Its translation: CASSGEGLVLYNEQFF.

This clone has more than one count but fewer than ten. The chain carries TRBV6-4 and TRBJ2-3, with 8 nucleotides matching TRBD1. This CDR3 spans 14 amino acids. The V segment lost 6 bases and the J segment 4 bases; nucleotides outside the gene matches: 6. Germline V gene sequence: CDR1 MRHNA, CDR2 SNTAGT. The CDR3 nucleotides read TGTGCCAGCAGCAGCTCAGGGGGCGCAGATACGCAGTATTTT. Amino acids: CASSSSGGADTQYF.

This clone showed up just once. The V call is TRBV30, the J call TRBJ1-1, with D perhaps TRBD1 (6 bases). Germline V CDR1 and CDR2: GTSNPN, SVGIG (reference sequence). The V end lost 0 bases, the J end lost 3 bases, and 14 bases lay between the germline ends. CDR3 size: 15 residues. The CDR3 nucleotides read TGTGCCTGGAGTGTACGGGTAGGGGGTTACACTGAAGCTTTCTTT. Protein: CAWSVRVGGYTEAFF.

The CDR3 sequence: CASSIGQGSYNEQFF. The CDR3 DNA reads as TGTGCCAGTAGTATAGGGCAGGGGAGCTACAATGAGCAGTTCTTC. The chain combines TRBV19 with TRBJ2-1; possible D gene TRBD1, 6 bases. V was pared by 1 base and J by 3 bases, with 10 bases between. Germline V gives CDR1 LNHDA, CDR2 SQIVND (reference sequence). The CDR3 contains 15 residues.

This clone came up a few times. V gene TRBV19 combines with J gene TRBJ2-7; TRBD2 might be the D (5 bases). This CDR3 is built from 14 residues. Germline V gene sequence: CDR1 LNHDA, CDR2 SQIVND (reference sequence). Trimming left V 2 bases short and J 0 bases short, with 8 bases between. CDR3 in DNA: TGTGCCAGTAGTATAACTAGACGCTCCTACGAGCAGTACTTC. It specifies CASSITRRSYEQYF. Full variable domain (remainder filled in from reference TRBV19 and TRBJ2-7): DGGITQSPKYLFRKEGQNVTLSCEQNLNHDAMYWYRQDPGQGLRLIYYSQIVNDFQKGDIAEGYSVSREKKESFPLTVTSAQKNPTAFYLCASSITRRSYEQYFGPGTRLTVT.

V and J are TRBV7-9 and TRBJ1-1; TRBD1 matches 7 bases. CDR1 and CDR2 from the germline V gene are SEHNR and FQNEAQ (reference sequence). The CDR3 sequence is 17 residues long. Trimming cost V 5 bases and J 2 bases; bases outside gene matches: 14. In nucleotides, the CDR3 is TGTGCCAGCAGCCCCCACAGGGGTCGATTGGGAAACACTGAAGCTTTCTTT. Translation: CASSPHRGRLGNTEAFF.

The chain has TRBV9 and TRBJ2-2; 9 bases are shared with TRBD2. The CDR3 extends over 15 amino acids. J was trimmed by 4 bases and V by 4 bases; bases with no gene match: 5. Germline V gene lookup returns CDR1 SGDLS and CDR2 YYNGEE. The CDR3 nucleotides are TGTGCCAGCAGCTATAGCGGGGGAATCACCGGGGAGCTGTTTTTT. This translates into CASSYSGGITGELFF.

The rearrangement links TRBV4-3 to TRBJ2-4; possible D gene TRBD1, 6 bases. Germline V gives CDR1 LGHNA, CDR2 YSLEER. This CDR3 has 15 amino acids. V dropped 2 bases and J dropped 8 bases, with 16 bases sitting between them. The CDR3 here is CASSQSRGTGDIQYF. CDR3 in DNA: TGCGCCAGCAGCCAAAGTAGGGGGACCGGAGACATTCAGTACTTC.

V usage is TRBV9 and J usage is TRBJ2-1; TRBD2 aligns across 11 bases. J was trimmed by 7 bases and V by 4 bases; bases with no gene match: 10. The germline CDR1 and CDR2 sequences are SGDLS and YYNGEE. CDR3 size: 16 residues. CDR3 amino acids: CASSKGLAALRNEQFF. As DNA, the CDR3 is TGTGCCAGCAGCAAGGGACTAGCGGCTCTAAGGAATGAGCAGTTCTTC.

The chain links TRBV6-6 to TRBJ2-3, with D possibly being TRBD1 (7 bases). Per the germline V gene, CDR1 is MNHNY and CDR2 is SVGAGI (reference sequence). V lost 5 bases and J 5 bases, leaving 20 bases between the germline ends. This CDR3 is 16 amino acids long. CDR3 DNA sequence: TGTGCCAGCAGTACAGGGGACTCCGAATACTTAGATACGCAGTATTTT. Protein product: CASSTGDSEYLDTQYF.

The rearrangement links TRBV2 to TRBJ1-5; 7 nucleotides match TRBD1. This CDR3 contains 16 residues. With V trimmed by 5 bases and J by 0 bases, 7 bases remained unmatched. Germline CDR1 and CDR2: SNHLY and FYNNEI. The CDR3, as DNA: TGTGCCAGCAGTCGGGACAGCCCATATAGCAATCAGCCCCAGCATTTT. This translates into CASSRDSPYSNQPQHF.

The genes are TRBV7-8 and TRBJ2-1; perhaps TRBD2 as D (6 bases). The CDR3 loop spans 16 amino acids. Per the germline V gene, CDR1 is SGHVS and CDR2 is FQNEAQ. Trimming pared 2 bases from V and 0 bases from J, leaving 11 bases between. CDR3 sequence reads: CASSLWAGSSYNEQFF. The DNA of the CDR3 is TGTGCCAGCAGCTTATGGGCGGGGAGCTCCTACAATGAGCAGTTCTTC. The full variable domain, in which reference TRBV7-8 and TRBJ2-1 provide the parts outside the CDR3, is GAGVSQSPRYKVAKRGQDVALRCDPISGHVSLFWYQQALGQGPEFLTYFQNEAQLDKSGLPSDRFFAERPEGSVSTLKIQRTQQEDSAVYLCASSLWAGSSYNEQFFGPGTRLTVL.

This clone was detected only once. This sequence joins TRBV7-6 and TRBJ2-6; D perhaps matches TRBD2 (5 bases). There are 16 residues in the CDR3. Germline V gene data show CDR1 as SGHVS and CDR2 as FNYEAQ. V lost 1 base and J 4 bases, leaving 11 bases between the germline ends. CDR3: CASSLDGRGGANVLTF. CDR3 bases: TGTGCCAGCAGCTTAGATGGCCGAGGGGGGGCCAACGTCCTGACTTTC.

The chain carries TRBV28 and TRBJ1-3; D might be TRBD1 (5 bases). The CDR3 loop spans 14 amino acids. V was clipped by 4 bases and J by 3 bases, with 10 bases between them. The germline V gene encodes CDR1 MDHEN and CDR2 SYDVKM. The CDR3 DNA reads TGTGCCAGCAGTTATGCGACAGATGGAAACACCATATATTTT. Residues: CASSYATDGNTIYF.